Listed below are T cell receptor beta chains from one sample, sequenced in a study of a mutant IDH1 vaccine in newly diagnosed glioma. The protocol was immunoSEQ multiplex PCR, while the TCRdb copy is restricted to in-frame clones and leaves out a portion. In the table there are tens of thousands of clones, about 81% of which are singletons. Their target antigens are unknown. Here the sequenced sample was PBMCs, taken from a glioma patient whose treatment included an IDH1 peptide vaccine. The receptor set was obtained from a woman in her forties or fifties with glioma. Both conserved end residues are part of each CDR3. Each record gives: clone size, D gene, J gene, V gene, CDR3 protein, CDR3 DNA. D genes are given only for firm matches. The listing skips clone size in some rows; elsewhere it reads once, few, many or a size class.

abundance: .
d_gene: .
j_gene: TRBJ1-2
v_gene: TRBV7-2
CDR3aa: CASSREAARGYTF
CDR3nt: TGTGCCAGCAGCCGAGAAGCTGCCCGTGGCTACACCTTC

abundance: .
d_gene: .
j_gene: TRBJ1-2
v_gene: TRBV15
CDR3aa: CATSRDTQLTGPYGYTF
CDR3nt: TGTGCCACCAGCAGAGATACCCAACTGACAGGCCCCTATGGCTACACCTTC

abundance: .
d_gene: .
j_gene: TRBJ2-2
v_gene: TRBV18
CDR3aa: CASSPYSGGGTGELFF
CDR3nt: TGTGCCAGCTCACCTTACTCCGGGGGAGGCACCGGGGAGCTGTTTTTT

abundance: .
d_gene: .
j_gene: TRBJ2-2
v_gene: TRBV9
CDR3aa: CASSVSHPNTGELFF
CDR3nt: TGTGCCAGCAGCGTATCCCACCCTAACACCGGGGAGCTGTTTTTT

abundance: few
d_gene: .
j_gene: TRBJ1-1
v_gene: TRBV6-1
CDR3aa: CASSTHNRAAEAFF
CDR3nt: TGTGCCAGCAGTACCCACAACAGGGCCGCTGAAGCTTTCTTT

abundance: .
d_gene: .
j_gene: TRBJ1-1
v_gene: TRBV6-1
CDR3aa: CASSAQTGKTEAFF
CDR3nt: TGTGCCAGCAGTGCACAAACAGGGAAGACTGAAGCTTTCTTT

abundance: .
d_gene: .
j_gene: TRBJ1-2
v_gene: TRBV5-4
CDR3aa: CASSLGGRDNYGYTF
CDR3nt: TGTGCCAGCAGCTTGGGTGGCCGGGACAACTATGGCTACACCTTC

abundance: .
d_gene: .
j_gene: TRBJ1-2
v_gene: TRBV18
CDR3aa: CASSRGGQGYGYTF
CDR3nt: TGTGCCAGCTCGCGTGGGGGACAAGGGTATGGCTACACCTTC

abundance: .
d_gene: TRBD1
j_gene: TRBJ2-7
v_gene: TRBV4-1
CDR3aa: CASRGGQGGSYEQYF
CDR3nt: TGCGCCAGCCGTGGAGGACAGGGCGGAAGCTACGAGCAGTACTTC

abundance: .
d_gene: .
j_gene: TRBJ1-1
v_gene: TRBV10-3
CDR3aa: CAISESRDTKVNTEAFF
CDR3nt: TGTGCCATCAGTGAATCTCGGGACACTAAAGTGAACACTGAAGCTTTCTTT